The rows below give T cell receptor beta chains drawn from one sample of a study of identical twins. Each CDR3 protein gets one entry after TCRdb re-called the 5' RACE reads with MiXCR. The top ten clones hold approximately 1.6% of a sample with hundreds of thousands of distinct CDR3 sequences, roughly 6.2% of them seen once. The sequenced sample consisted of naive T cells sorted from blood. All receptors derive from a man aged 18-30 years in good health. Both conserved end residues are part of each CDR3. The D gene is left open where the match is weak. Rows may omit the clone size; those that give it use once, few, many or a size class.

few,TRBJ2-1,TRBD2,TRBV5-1,CASSPGLAVVNNEQFF,TGCGCCAGCAGCCCAGGACTAGCGGTTGTAAACAATGAGCAGTTCTTC
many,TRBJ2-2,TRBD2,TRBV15,CATSVRGDTGELFF,TGTGCCACCAGCGTTCGGGGGGACACCGGGGAGCTGTTTTTT
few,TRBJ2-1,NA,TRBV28,CASSYLSPNNEQFF,TGTGCCAGCAGTTACCTTTCCCCAAACAATGAGCAGTTCTTC
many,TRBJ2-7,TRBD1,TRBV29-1,CSVEPGQGSYEQYF,TGCAGCGTTGAACCGGGACAGGGGTCCTACGAGCAGTACTTC
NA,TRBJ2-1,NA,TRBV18,CASSPPMGADFNEQFF,TGTGCCAGCTCACCACCCATGGGGGCAGACTTTAATGAGCAGTTCTTC
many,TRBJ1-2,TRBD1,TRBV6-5,CASSYTGQGASTF,TGTGCCAGCAGTTACACGGGACAGGGGGCTTCCACCTTC
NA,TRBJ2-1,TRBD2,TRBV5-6,CASSINSGRAGEQFF,TGTGCCAGCAGCATAAATAGCGGGAGGGCAGGAGAGCAGTTCTTC
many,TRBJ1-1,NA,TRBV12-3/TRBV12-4,CASSFYGGNTEAFF,TGTGCCAGCAGTTTTTATGGGGGGAACACTGAAGCTTTCTTT
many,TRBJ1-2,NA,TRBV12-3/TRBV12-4,CASSPFPGRTTSNYGYTF,TGTGCCAGCAGTCCCTTTCCGGGCCGGACGACTTCTAACTATGGCTACACCTTC
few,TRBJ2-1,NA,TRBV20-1,CSARDSGAYNEQFF,TGCAGTGCTAGAGACTCGGGAGCCTACAATGAGCAGTTCTTC
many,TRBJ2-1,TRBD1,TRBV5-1,CASSPGQGASNEQFF,TGCGCCAGCAGCCCCGGACAGGGGGCTAGCAATGAGCAGTTCTTC
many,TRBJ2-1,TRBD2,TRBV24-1,CATRKVGLAGGNGYNEQFF,TGTGCCACCAGGAAGGTCGGACTAGCGGGAGGTAATGGGTACAATGAGCAGTTCTTC
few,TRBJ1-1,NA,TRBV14,CASSEFGGGAEAFF,TGTGCCAGCAGCGAATTTGGTGGGGGCGCGGAAGCTTTCTTT
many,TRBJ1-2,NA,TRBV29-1,CSVPAVGPTNNYGYTF,TGCAGCGTCCCCGCGGTTGGTCCGACGAATAACTATGGCTACACCTTC
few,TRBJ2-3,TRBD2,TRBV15,CASGILAGMGDTQYF,TGTGCCTCGGGGATACTAGCGGGAATGGGGGATACGCAGTATTTT
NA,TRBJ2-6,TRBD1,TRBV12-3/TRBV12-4,CASRKTGALPGANVLTF,TGTGCCAGCAGAAAGACAGGGGCACTCCCCGGGGCCAACGTCCTGACTTTC
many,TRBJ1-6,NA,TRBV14,CASSQGQTNSPLHF,TGTGCCAGCAGCCAAGGTCAGACCAATTCACCCCTCCACTTT
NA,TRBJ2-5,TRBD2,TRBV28,CASSSSYWTSGREGETQYF,TGTGCCAGCAGTTCAAGCTACTGGACTAGCGGGAGGGAAGGGGAGACCCAGTACTTC
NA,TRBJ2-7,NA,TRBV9,CASSPVGDTIYEQYF,TGTGCCAGCAGCCCAGTGGGGGACACCATCTACGAGCAGTACTTC
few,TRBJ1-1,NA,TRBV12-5,CASGGPGPNTEAFF,TGTGCTAGTGGTGGGCCGGGACCAAACACTGAAGCTTTCTTT
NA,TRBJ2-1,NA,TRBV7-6,CASSKSTSSYNEQFF,TGTGCCAGCAGCAAATCAACCAGCTCCTACAATGAGCAGTTCTTC
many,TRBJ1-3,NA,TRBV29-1,CSVVFGNTIYF,TGCAGCGTCGTGTTTGGAAACACCATATATTTT
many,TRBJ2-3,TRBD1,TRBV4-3,CASSQDRAGTGALTDTQYF,TGCGCCAGCAGCCAAGATCGGGCCGGGACAGGGGCACTCACAGATACGCAGTATTTT
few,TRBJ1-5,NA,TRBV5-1,CASSPIGQDQPQHF,TGCGCCAGCAGCCCTATAGGGCAGGATCAGCCCCAGCATTTT
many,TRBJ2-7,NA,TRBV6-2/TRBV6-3,CASSYRGNYEQYF,TGTGCCAGCAGTTACCGGGGGAACTACGAGCAGTACTTC
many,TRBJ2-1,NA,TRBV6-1,CASRLLAYNEQFF,TGTGCCAGCAGACTTCTAGCATACAATGAGCAGTTCTTC
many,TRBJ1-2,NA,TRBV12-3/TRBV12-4,CASSLPGNYGYTF,TGTGCCAGCAGTTTGCCGGGGAACTATGGCTACACCTTC
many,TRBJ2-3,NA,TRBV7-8,CASSFLEPGQYYTDTQYF,TGTGCCAGCAGCTTTCTCGAGCCCGGACAGTACTACACAGATACGCAGTATTTT
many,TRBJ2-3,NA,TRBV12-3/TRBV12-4,CASRPSGTPSIAQYF,TGTGCCAGCAGACCGTCGGGGACTCCTTCGATAGCGCAGTATTTT
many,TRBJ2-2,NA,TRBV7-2,CASSLTGGPNTGELFF,TGTGCCAGCAGCTTAACCGGCGGACCCAACACCGGGGAGCTGTTTTTT
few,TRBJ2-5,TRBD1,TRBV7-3,CASSFRGMETQYF,TGTGCCAGCAGCTTCAGGGGGATGGAGACCCAGTACTTC
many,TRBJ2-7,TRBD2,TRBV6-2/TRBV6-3,CASSPPRTSGSSYEQYF,TGTGCCAGCAGCCCACCTAGGACTAGCGGGAGCTCCTACGAGCAGTACTTC
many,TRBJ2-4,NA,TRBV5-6,CASSLAALAKNIQYF,TGTGCCAGCAGCTTGGCAGCTCTAGCCAAAAACATTCAGTACTTC
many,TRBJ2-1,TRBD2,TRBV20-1,CSATPGLANYNEQFF,TGCAGTGCCACTCCGGGACTAGCGAACTACAATGAGCAGTTCTTC
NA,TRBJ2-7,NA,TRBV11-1,CASSLTPEYEQYF,TGTGCCAGCAGCTTAACGCCCGAATACGAGCAGTACTTC
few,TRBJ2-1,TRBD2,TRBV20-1,CSAPGTSVHNEQFF,TGCAGTGCTCCCGGGACTAGCGTACACAATGAGCAGTTCTTC
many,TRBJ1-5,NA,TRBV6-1,CASLPGGGGQPQHF,TGTGCCAGCCTCCCCGGGGGCGGGGGTCAGCCCCAGCATTTT
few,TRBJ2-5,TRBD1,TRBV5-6,CASSLAGQGSQETQYF,TGTGCCAGCAGCTTGGCGGGACAGGGTTCTCAAGAGACCCAGTACTTC
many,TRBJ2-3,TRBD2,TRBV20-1,CSARGTSGTDTQYF,TGCAGTGCTAGAGGGACTAGCGGTACAGATACGCAGTATTTT
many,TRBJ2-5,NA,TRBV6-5,CASSSARTQYF,TGTGCCAGCAGTTCCGCGAGGACCCAGTACTTC
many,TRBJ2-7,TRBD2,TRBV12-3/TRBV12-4,CASGVSGLAGTLSYEQYF,TGTGCCAGCGGAGTCTCAGGACTAGCGGGTACTCTCTCCTACGAGCAGTACTTC
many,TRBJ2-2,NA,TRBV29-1,CSVPWEWGDTPWTGELFF,TGCAGCGTCCCCTGGGAATGGGGGGACACTCCATGGACCGGGGAGCTGTTTTTT
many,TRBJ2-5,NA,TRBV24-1,CATSSLDRDIGETQYF,TGTGCCACCAGCTCATTAGATCGGGACATAGGAGAGACCCAGTACTTC
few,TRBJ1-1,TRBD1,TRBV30,CAWSPRTGMNTEAFF,TGTGCCTGGAGTCCAAGGACAGGTATGAACACTGAAGCTTTCTTT
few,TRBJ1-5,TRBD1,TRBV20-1,CSARDGGQGLSNQPQHF,TGCAGTGCTAGAGATGGGGGACAGGGCCTTAGCAATCAGCCCCAGCATTTT
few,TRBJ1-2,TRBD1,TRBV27,CASSLNRGGGYTF,TGTGCCAGCAGTTTGAACAGGGGTGGTGGCTACACCTTC
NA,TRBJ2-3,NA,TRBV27,CASSFSTGITDTQYF,TGTGCCAGCAGTTTCTCGACGGGAATCACAGATACGCAGTATTTT
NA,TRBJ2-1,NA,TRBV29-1,CSVVGRLRSSYNEQFF,TGCAGCGTGGTGGGACGACTAAGGAGCTCCTACAATGAGCAGTTCTTC